Below, 21 T cell receptor beta chains from the same sample are listed, as sequenced in a study of blood T cell repertoires in COVID-19 (dated by TCRdb to 2018 to 2020). The library relied on the immunoSEQ multiplex PCR assay. Sourced from immuneACCESS, this table was stored by TCRdb with only in-frame sequences that have V and J called. A share of the clones is absent; for the studies checked, an unresolved V gene accounts for under half, and the remainder has no known explanation. Within this sample are fewer than 350,000 clones, with nearly 90% of them counted one time only. The top ten clonotypes cover 1.5% to 2% of the sample. Material for sequencing was PBMCs or T cells enriched from blood (not recorded which). The receptors come from a woman between 18 and 29 years old with acute COVID-19.

The chain combines TRBV23-1 with TRBJ2-5, with D maybe TRBD1 (5 bases). TRBV23-1 is placed among ORFs of uncertain function. This CDR3 has 20 residues. V dropped 3 bases and J dropped 5 bases, with 31 bases sitting between them. In DNA form, the CDR3 reads TGCGCCAGCAGTCACCGGTCCGCCGACAGTCACGACCCCAGTTCGGAGACCCAGTACTTC. Translating gives CASSHRSADSHDPSSETQYF.

J is TRBJ2-2 and V is TRBV11-2, with D possibly being TRBD1 (6 bases). Trimming pared 3 bases from V and 7 bases from J, leaving 15 bases between. There are 15 residues in the CDR3. Germline CDR1 and CDR2: SGHAT and FQNNGV. The CDR3 sequence is CASSLGTGLNGELFF. The CDR3 DNA is TGTGCCAGCAGCTTGGGAACAGGGCTTAACGGGGAGCTGTTTTTT.

This sequence joins TRBV3-1 (or the pseudogene TRBV3-2) and TRBJ2-3; TRBD2 is a possible D gene (5 bases). The germline V gene has CDR1 LGHDT and CDR2 YNNKEL (reference sequence). With 10 bases removed from V and 0 bases from J, the gap between germline ends came to 11 bases. The CDR3 loop spans 13 amino acids. The CDR3 sequence is CATGVGSTDTQYF. As DNA, the CDR3 is TGTGCCACCGGGGTGGGAAGCACAGATACGCAGTATTTT.

This chain joins TRBV6-2 or TRBV6-3 and TRBJ2-5; perhaps TRBD1 as D (6 bases). From germline, CDR1 is MNHEY and CDR2 SVGEGT. V lost 2 bases and J lost 1, with 11 bases in between. CDR3 length: 15 amino acids. The CDR3 bases are TGTGCCAGCAGTTACAACAGGGTATCCCAAGAGACCCAGTACTTC. Protein: CASSYNRVSQETQYF.

This chain connects TRBV6-5 to TRBJ2-7; D is perhaps TRBD1 (5 bases). Germline V CDR1 and CDR2: MNHEY, SVGAGI. The CDR3 loop spans 16 amino acids. V lost 2 bases and J 6 bases, leaving 20 bases between the germline ends. Here the CDR3 DNA reads TGTGCCAGCAGTTACAGGGGAACGCCCCAGGGCGTCGAGCAGTACTTC. Its translation: CASSYRGTPQGVEQYF.

The gene calls are TRBV5-1 and TRBJ2-7; maybe TRBD1 (7 bases). This CDR3 is built from 17 residues. The germline CDR1 and CDR2 sequences are SGHRS and YFSETQ. V lost 2 bases, J lost 2 bases, and 20 bases lay in between. The CDR3 is CASSFAGGGLGAYEQYF. The CDR3 DNA follows: TGCGCCAGCAGCTTTGCAGGGGGAGGATTGGGGGCCTACGAGCAGTACTTC.

This chain uses TRBV2 with TRBJ2-2; possibly TRBD2 for D (5 bases). CDR1 is SNHLY, CDR2 FYNNEI, per germline. V was trimmed by 2 bases and J by 4 bases, leaving 14 bases between them. This CDR3 is 16 amino acids long. The CDR3 reads CASSENGPGSTGELFF. In DNA form, the CDR3 reads TGTGCCAGCAGTGAAAACGGGCCTGGGAGCACCGGGGAGCTGTTTTTT.

V is TRBV28 and J is TRBJ1-2, with TRBD1 as a possible D gene (6 bases). The V end was cut by 5 bases, the J end by 4 bases, with 11 bases between. Germline loops: CDR1 MDHEN, CDR2 SYDVKM. The CDR3 spans 13 residues. The CDR3 spells CASSLTGSYGYTF. DNA of the CDR3: TGTGCCAGCAGTCTTACAGGGTCCTATGGCTACACCTTC.

The chain is built from TRBV19 and TRBJ1-2, with D perhaps TRBD1 (6 bases). Trimming took 7 bases from V and 3 from J, leaving 9 bases between them. CDR1 is LNHDA, CDR2 SQIVND, per germline (reference sequence). The CDR3 is 12 residues long. The CDR3 region has the DNA TGTGCCAGTACAGAGGGGGACTATGGCTACACCTTC. Translated: CASTEGDYGYTF.

On this clone: This sample also contains other DNA sequences that code for the same CDR3. The CDR3 DNA is TGTGCCAGTAGTGTCACAGGGGGCCGCAATCAGCCCCAGCATTTT. It encodes CASSVTGGRNQPQHF. The chain has TRBV19 and TRBJ1-5; TRBD1 aligns across 9 bases. The trim removed 5 bases at V and 2 bases at J, leaving 4 bases unmatched. The CDR3 is made up of 15 amino acids. CDR1 is LNHDA and CDR2 is SQIVND in the germline V gene (reference sequence).

The chain has TRBV28 and TRBJ2-7; D may be TRBD2 (6 bases). CDR3 length: 13 amino acids. Germline values: CDR1 MDHEN, CDR2 SYDVKM. Trimming shortened V by 2 bases and J by 6 bases, and 11 bases separated the two germline ends. CDR3 loop: CASSLGDFVEQYF. DNA of the CDR3: TGTGCCAGCAGTTTAGGGGACTTCGTCGAGCAGTACTTC.

About this clone: Relative to the germline gene, one junction end is altered; a read error may explain this. The chain is built from TRBV4-2 and TRBJ1-3; no clear D. The CDR3 has 14 residues. Germline assignment: CDR1 LGHNA and CDR2 YNFKEQ. The CDR3 here is CASSQVTSENTIYF. The CDR3 coding sequence is TGTGCCAGCAGCCAAGTTACTTCTGAAAACACCATATATTTT.

The chain uses TRBV18 and TRBJ2-7, with TRBD1 matching over 9 bases. The CDR3 spans 15 residues. Per germline, CDR1 KGHSH and CDR2 LQKENI. Trimming cost V 5 bases and J 0 bases; bases outside gene matches: 5. Written as DNA, the CDR3 is TGTGCCAGCTCAACTCGGACAGGGGTCTCCTACGAGCAGTACTTC. It yields the protein CASSTRTGVSYEQYF.

The V gene is TRBV6-2 or TRBV6-3, the J gene TRBJ1-6; perhaps TRBD1 as D (6 bases). The ends were cut back, 2 bases at V and 9 bases at J, with 14 bases in the middle. CDR1 MNHEY and CDR2 SVGEGT come from the germline V gene. The CDR3 runs to 15 residues. The CDR3 protein is CASSYGGGGGSPLHF. CDR3 DNA: TGTGCCAGCAGTTACGGGGGGGGCGGTGGTTCACCCCTCCACTTT.

The chain uses TRBV6-5 and TRBJ2-7; 9 bases are shared with TRBD2. Per germline, CDR1 MNHEY and CDR2 SVGAGI. This CDR3 is built from 14 residues. J gave up 6 bases and V 10 bases, and 13 bases lay outside the gene matches. CDR3 sequence (DNA): TGTGCCACCCGGGTAGCGGGAGTCTTATTCGAGCAGTACTTC. Translation gives CATRVAGVLFEQYF.

This clone was counted at least ten times. The chain carries TRBV7-2 and TRBJ2-5; 13 bases fit TRBD2. CDR3 length equals 17 residues. Germline trimming cut 5 bases from V and 5 bases from J; bases unmatched to any gene: 11. The germline gives CDR1 SGHTA, CDR2 FQGNSA. DNA of the CDR3: TGTGCCAGCAGCCCAAAGACTAGCGGGAGGTTCGGGGAGACCCAGTACTTC. Amino acid sequence: CASSPKTSGRFGETQYF.

The CDR3 is CASKGSLRPGQGAYEQYF. CDR3 DNA: TGTGCCAGCAAAGGCTCCCTGAGACCGGGACAGGGGGCATACGAGCAGTACTTC. The rearrangement uses TRBV27 and TRBJ2-7, with 12 bases identical to TRBD1. Trimming took 7 bases from V and 4 from J; bases not matched to a gene: 17. Germline V gene lookup returns CDR1 MNHEY and CDR2 SMNVEV (reference sequence). The CDR3 is made up of 18 amino acids.

This clone was detected only once. The chain uses TRBV6-1 and TRBJ1-4; D unclear. V dropped 3 bases and J dropped 6 bases, with 23 bases sitting between them. Looked up from germline, CDR1 is MNHNS and CDR2 is SASEGT. The CDR3 extends over 18 amino acids. CDR3 nucleotide sequence: TGTGCCAGCAGTGAGGTGGGAGGGAGGCCATCTGGGGATGAAAAACTGTTTTTT. This gives the protein CASSEVGGRPSGDEKLFF.

The chain couples TRBV7-2 to TRBJ1-1; D not certain. CDR3 length: 11 amino acids. Germline V gene data show CDR1 as SGHTA and CDR2 as FQGNSA. V lost 2 bases to trimming and J lost 11 bases, with 9 bases between them. CDR3: CASSLITGAFF. The CDR3 nucleotides are TGTGCCAGCAGCTTAATCACGGGGGCTTTCTTT.

This chain uses TRBV28 with TRBJ1-2; TRBD1 aligns across 10 bases. J lost 3 bases, V lost 6 bases, and 4 bases had no gene match. Germline V gene lookup returns CDR1 MDHEN and CDR2 SYDVKM. The CDR3 contains 14 residues. CDR3 sequence: CASRPTGGDYGYTF. The CDR3 region has the DNA TGTGCCAGCAGGCCGACAGGGGGCGACTATGGCTACACCTTC.

CDR3 nucleotide sequence: TGCGCCAGCAGCTTTCCTAGCGGGAGCTCCTACAATGAGCAGTTCTTC. Its translation: CASSFPSGSSYNEQFF. The genes are TRBV5-1 and TRBJ2-1; TRBD2 matches at 10 bases. The ends lost 2 bases at V and 0 bases at J; junction bases unmatched: 2. The CDR3 totals 16 residues. Per germline, CDR1 SGHRS and CDR2 YFSETQ.